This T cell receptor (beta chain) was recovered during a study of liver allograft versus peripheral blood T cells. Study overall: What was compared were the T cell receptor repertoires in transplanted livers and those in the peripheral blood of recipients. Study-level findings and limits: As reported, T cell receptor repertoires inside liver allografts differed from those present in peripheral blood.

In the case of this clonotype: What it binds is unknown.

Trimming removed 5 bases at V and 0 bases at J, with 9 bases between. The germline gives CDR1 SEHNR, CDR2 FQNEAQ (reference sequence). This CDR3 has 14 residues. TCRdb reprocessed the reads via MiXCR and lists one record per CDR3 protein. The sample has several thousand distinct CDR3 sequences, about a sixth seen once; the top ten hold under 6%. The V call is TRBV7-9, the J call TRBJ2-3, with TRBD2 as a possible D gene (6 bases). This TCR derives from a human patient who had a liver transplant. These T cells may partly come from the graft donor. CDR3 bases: TGTGCCAGCAGCCTCGGGACTAGCACAGATACGCAGTATTTT. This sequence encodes CASSLGTSTDTQYF.